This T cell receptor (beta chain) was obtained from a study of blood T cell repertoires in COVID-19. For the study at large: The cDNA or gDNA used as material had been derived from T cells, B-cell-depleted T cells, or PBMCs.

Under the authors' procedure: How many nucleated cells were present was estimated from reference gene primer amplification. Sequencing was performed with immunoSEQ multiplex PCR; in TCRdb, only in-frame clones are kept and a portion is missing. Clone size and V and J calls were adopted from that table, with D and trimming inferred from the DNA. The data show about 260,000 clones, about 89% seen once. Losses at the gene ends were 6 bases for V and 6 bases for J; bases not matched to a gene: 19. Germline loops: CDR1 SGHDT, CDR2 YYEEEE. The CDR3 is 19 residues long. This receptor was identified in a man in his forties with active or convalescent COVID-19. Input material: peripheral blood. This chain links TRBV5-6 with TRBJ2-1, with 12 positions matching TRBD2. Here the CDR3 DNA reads TGTGCCAGCACCGCAACGACTAGCGGGAGAGCCTTCATCTCCAATGAGCAGTTCTTC. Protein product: CASTATTSGRAFISNEQFF.